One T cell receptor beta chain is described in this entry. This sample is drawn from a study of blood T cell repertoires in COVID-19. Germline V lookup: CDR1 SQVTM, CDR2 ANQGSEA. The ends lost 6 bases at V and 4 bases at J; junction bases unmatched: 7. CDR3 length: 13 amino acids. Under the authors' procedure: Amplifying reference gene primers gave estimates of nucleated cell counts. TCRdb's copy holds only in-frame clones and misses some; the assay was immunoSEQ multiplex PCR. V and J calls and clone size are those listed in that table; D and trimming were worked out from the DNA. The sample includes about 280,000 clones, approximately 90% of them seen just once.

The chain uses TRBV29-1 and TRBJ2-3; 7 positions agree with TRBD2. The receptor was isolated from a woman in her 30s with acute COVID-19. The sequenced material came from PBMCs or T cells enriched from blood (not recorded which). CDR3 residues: CSVRGGSPDTQYF. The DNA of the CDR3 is TGCAGCGTGAGAGGCGGGAGTCCAGATACGCAGTATTTT.